The present T cell receptor (beta chain) was sequenced within a study of blood T cell repertoires in COVID-19. Study information: Whether acute or convalescent, the COVID-19 samples came from the United States, Italy and Spain. Sources were T cells, B-cell-depleted T cells, or PBMCs; the material itself was cDNA or gDNA.

In the original analysis: Estimated nucleated cell counts came from reference gene primer amplification. Profiled with immunoSEQ multiplex PCR; TCRdb holds only in-frame clones, not every one. V, J and clone size derive from that table, while D and trimming were established from the DNA sequence. The sample holds 45,000 to 60,000 clones, roughly 83% seen once. The sequenced sample consisted of peripheral blood. This TCR derives from a human donor in a cohort sampled during active COVID-19.

CDR3 DNA: TGTGCCAGCAGGGTGGACAGGACAAATGAAAAACTGTTTTTT. It translates to CASRVDRTNEKLFF. The rearrangement joins TRBV2 to TRBJ1-4; 7 bases align to TRBD1. The CDR3 covers 14 residues. V dropped 6 bases and J dropped 5; count of bases not matched to a gene: 6. CDR1 SNHLY and CDR2 FYNNEI come from the germline V gene.